This TCR beta chain appears in the sequencing data of a study of blood T cell repertoires in COVID-19. As for the study in general: Acute and convalescent COVID-19 samples came from the United States, Italy and Spain. In each case, the material was cDNA or gDNA derived from T cells, B-cell-depleted T cells, or PBMCs.

The ends were cut back, 1 base at V and 4 bases at J, with 20 bases in the middle. Germline CDR1 reads SGHNT; CDR2 reads YENEEA. The CDR3 consists of 18 residues. TCRdb's copy holds only in-frame clones and misses some; the assay was immunoSEQ multiplex PCR. The sample has about 300,000 clones; 65% to 90% are singletons. Individuals aged roughly 18 to 95 years were recruited from roughly 22 US areas. Two consecutive negative NP/OP PCR tests, clearance, or resolved symptoms defined Cohort 3 recovery. The material sequenced was PBMCs or T cells enriched from blood (not recorded which). This receptor was obtained from a man younger than 40 who had recovered from COVID-19. The rearrangement uses TRBV11-3 and TRBJ2-1; possible D gene TRBD2, 6 bases. The CDR3: CASSLGSPWGGNYNEQFF. In nucleotides, the CDR3 is TGTGCCAGCAGCTTAGGAAGCCCCTGGGGCGGGAATTACAATGAGCAGTTCTTC.